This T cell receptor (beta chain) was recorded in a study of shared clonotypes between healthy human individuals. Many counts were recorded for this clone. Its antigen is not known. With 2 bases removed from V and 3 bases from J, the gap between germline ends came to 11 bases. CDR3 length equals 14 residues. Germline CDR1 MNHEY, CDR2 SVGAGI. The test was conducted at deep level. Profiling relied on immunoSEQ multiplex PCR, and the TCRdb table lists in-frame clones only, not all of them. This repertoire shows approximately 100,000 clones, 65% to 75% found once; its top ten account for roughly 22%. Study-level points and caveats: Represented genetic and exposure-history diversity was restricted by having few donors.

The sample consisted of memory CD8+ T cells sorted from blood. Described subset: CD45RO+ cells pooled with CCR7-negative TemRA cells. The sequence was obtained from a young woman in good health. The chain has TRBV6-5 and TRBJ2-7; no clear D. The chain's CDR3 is CASSYQALGYEQYF. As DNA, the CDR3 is TGTGCCAGCAGTTACCAAGCTCTGGGCTACGAGCAGTACTTC.